This entry features one T cell receptor (beta chain) sequence. This specimen comes from a study of T cell changes during pregnancy in multiple sclerosis. Measured with immunoSEQ multiplex PCR; TCRdb has only the in-frame clones, and not every one. Among about 42,000 clones listed, 87% were seen once. Between the trimmed V and J ends, which lost 5 bases and 3 bases, there was a span of 13 bases. The germline gives CDR1 SGHTA, CDR2 FQGNSA. This CDR3 contains 15 residues. The sequenced sample was CD4+ T cells from peripheral blood mononuclear cells, obtained after pregnancy. The chain combines TRBV7-2 with TRBJ2-2, with D possibly matching TRBD1 (5 bases). This receptor was identified in a female donor with multiple sclerosis, enrolled in a pregnancy study. The CDR3 spells CASSQRTSYTGELFF. CDR3 in DNA: TGTGCCAGCAGCCAGAGGACAAGTTACACCGGGGAGCTGTTTTTT. Complete variable domain (other parts from reference TRBV7-2 and TRBJ2-2): GAGVSQSPSNKVTEKGKDVELRCDPISGHTALYWYRQSLGQGLEFLIYFQGNSAPDKSGLPSDRFSAERTGGSVSTLTIQRTQQEDSAVYLCASSQRTSYTGELFFGEGSRLTVL.